This TCR beta chain was retrieved from a study of blood T cell repertoires in COVID-19. How the authors handled the data: It was from reference gene primer amplification that nucleated cell counts were estimated. The repertoire was sequenced with immunoSEQ multiplex PCR; TCRdb's copy has only in-frame clones and lacks some. V, J and clone size reflect that table, while D and trimming were determined from the DNA. The sample lists 150,000 to 200,000 clones, more than 60% seen once, with about 3% in the top ten. Germline V gene sequence: CDR1 SGHTA, CDR2 FQGNSA. CDR3 length equals 16 residues. Trimming removed 3 bases from V and 2 bases from J, with 17 bases in between.

This chain joins TRBV7-2 and TRBJ2-7; D is possibly TRBD1 (8 bases). The sample taken for sequencing was peripheral blood. The TCR was taken from a man aged 65 to 79 with acute or convalescent COVID-19. The CDR3 reads CASSLGGTGNTYEQYF. For the CDR3, the DNA is TGTGCCAGCAGCTTGGGAGGGACAGGAAATACCTACGAGCAGTACTTC.